The 17 T cell receptor beta chains presented below share a single source sample, sequenced in a study of blood T cells in healthy people across ages. A second roughly 6 to 11 cycle PCR used barcoded and J-beta primers. In TCRdb, the 5' RACE reads were re-called with MiXCR into one record per CDR3 protein. The sample contains some 940,000 distinct CDR3 sequences, almost 30% of which appear only once. These sequences were also reported in another study, on T cells of mothers and their children.

The sequencing input was blood. These receptors were collected from a woman in her 40s in good health.

This clonotype was picked up one time. This chain joins TRBV20-1 and TRBJ2-4; D is uncertain. CDR1 DFQATT and CDR2 SNEGSKA come from the germline V gene (reference sequence). The germline V and J ends were trimmed by 4 bases and 0 bases, with 16 bases remaining between them. This CDR3 contains 16 residues. CDR3 nucleotide sequence: TGCAGTGCTACCCCCTGGAGTACCCTAGCCAAAAACATTCAGTACTTC. Protein product: CSATPWSTLAKNIQYF.

This clonotype occurred a few times. The chain combines TRBV16 with TRBJ2-1, with 10 bases aligning to TRBD2. CDR3 size: 14 residues. CDR1 is KGHSY and CDR2 is FQNENV in the germline V gene. The junction had 5 bases not matched to a gene; V was cut back by 4 bases and J by 8 bases. DNA for the CDR3: TGTGCCAGCAGCCCAGCGGGGGGGATCGATGAGCAGTTCTTC. Protein: CASSPAGGIDEQFF. Full variable domain (missing parts from reference TRBV16 and TRBJ2-1): GEEVAQTPKHLVRGEGQKAKLYCAPIKGHSYVFWYQQVLKNEFKFLISFQNENVFDETGMPKERFSAKCLPNSPCSLEIQATKLEDSAVYFCASSPAGGIDEQFFGPGTRLTVL.

This rearrangement joins TRBV20-1 to TRBJ2-1; 10 bases align to TRBD1. The germline V gene encodes CDR1 DFQATT and CDR2 SNEGSKA (reference sequence). Germline trimming cut 6 bases from V and 6 bases from J; bases unmatched to any gene: 8. CDR3 length equals 14 residues. This CDR3 reads CSATKRTGGNEQFF. The CDR3 DNA is TGCAGTGCCACAAAACGGACAGGGGGCAATGAGCAGTTCTTC.

This clonotype has more than one count but fewer than ten. One end of the junction is discordant with germline, which a read error may explain. The chain recombines TRBV12-3 or TRBV12-4 with TRBJ1-6, with 10 positions matching TRBD1. The CDR3 totals 14 residues. This CDR3 reads CAGSGDRGRSPLHF. The CDR3 coding sequence is TGTGCCGGCAGCGGCGACAGGGGGCGTTCACCCCTCCACTTT.

This CDR3 reads CASSQEQGAYEQYF. CDR3 in DNA: TGCGCCAGCAGCCAAGAACAGGGGGCGTACGAGCAGTACTTC. The chain combines TRBV4-3 with TRBJ2-7, with 9 bases aligning to TRBD1. The CDR3 extends over 14 amino acids. The germline V gene encodes CDR1 LGHNA and CDR2 YSLEER. With 0 bases clipped from V and 4 bases from J, the junction kept 1 base outside the gene matches.

Only a few counts were recorded for this clonotype. The V gene is TRBV12-5, the J gene TRBJ1-2; 8 nucleotides agree with TRBD1. CDR1 and CDR2 from the germline V gene are LGHNT and FRNRAP. This CDR3 is built from 15 residues. Germline trimming cut 4 bases from V and 6 bases from J; bases unmatched to any gene: 10. The CDR3 is CASGSQGLQGDGYTF. The CDR3 coding sequence is TGTGCTAGTGGTTCCCAGGGGTTACAGGGGGATGGCTACACCTTC.

This clonotype was counted only a few times. V gene TRBV4-1 combines with J gene TRBJ1-5; 10 nucleotides align to TRBD1. This CDR3 contains 17 residues. The germline CDR1 and CDR2 sequences are MGHRA and YSYEKL. V lost 0 bases and J lost 6; bases outside the gene matches: 8. The CDR3, as DNA: TGCGCCAGCAGCCAAGACCCGGGACAGGGGTCAGGTCAGCCCCAGCATTTT. It encodes CASSQDPGQGSGQPQHF.

There are a few counts of this clonotype. The chain links TRBV7-2 to TRBJ2-7; the D gene could be TRBD1 or TRBD2 (5 bases each). Germline V lookup: CDR1 SGHTA, CDR2 FQGNSA. Trimming took 3 bases from V and 2 from J, leaving 14 bases between them. The CDR3 consists of 15 residues. The CDR3 nucleotides are TGTGCCAGCAGCTTGGGACGGGACGAAGCCTACGAGCAGTACTTC. Translating gives CASSLGRDEAYEQYF.

V usage is TRBV20-1 and J usage is TRBJ1-2; a weak D match, TRBD1 (5 bases). Deletions cut 2 bases from V and 3 bases from J, with 25 bases between. The CDR3 is 18 amino acids. The germline CDR1 and CDR2 sequences are DFQATT and SNEGSKA (reference sequence). CDR3 DNA sequence: TGCAGTGCTAGAAAAAACCTCAGGGAGGTCGATTCCGACTATGGCTACACCTTC. Translated, it gives CSARKNLREVDSDYGYTF.

This clonotype was seen a handful of times. The chain is built from TRBV7-2 and TRBJ2-7; D perhaps matches TRBD1 (6 bases). The CDR3 consists of 13 residues. Germline V gives CDR1 SGHTA, CDR2 FQGNSA. V was cut by 2 bases and J by 5 bases, with 10 bases left in between. The CDR3 bases are TGTGCCAGCAGCTTAAGGACAGAGCACGAGCAGTACTTC. Translating gives CASSLRTEHEQYF.

This sequence joins TRBV7-2 and TRBJ2-3; D gene ambiguous. This CDR3 has 14 amino acids. From germline, CDR1 is SGHTA and CDR2 FQGNSA. The ends were cut back, 8 bases at V and 6 bases at J, with 18 bases in the middle. CDR3 nucleotides: TGTGCCAGCCGTTCCGTCGGGCTCGTGGATACGCAGTATTTT. Residues: CASRSVGLVDTQYF.

The CDR3 is CSANFQVEKLFF. The CDR3 DNA sequence: TGCAGTGCTAACTTTCAGGTTGAAAAACTGTTTTTT. J is TRBJ1-4 and V is TRBV20-1; D remains ambiguous. The CDR3 sequence is 12 residues long. Trimming took off 4 bases at V and 7 bases at J, with 10 bases between the two ends. The V gene's germline CDR1 is DFQATT and CDR2 SNEGSKA (reference sequence).

The V and J genes are TRBV18 and TRBJ2-7; maybe TRBD2 (6 bases). CDR3 length: 13 amino acids. Germline CDR1 is KGHSH and CDR2 is LQKENI. V lost 3 bases and J 7 bases, leaving 13 bases between the germline ends. The CDR3 region has the DNA TGTGCCAGCTCACCTCGATCGGGGGTAGAGCAGTACTTC. It yields the protein CASSPRSGVEQYF.

In this sample, this clonotype turned up a few times. This sequence joins TRBV12-3 or TRBV12-4 and TRBJ1-5; D may be TRBD1 (5 bases). The CDR3 is 14 residues long. Trimming cost V 3 bases and J 7 bases, with 13 bases left between them. The CDR3 DNA reads as TGTGCCAGCAGTTTCTTGGGGGTGGGCCAGCCCCAGCATTTT. Amino acids: CASSFLGVGQPQHF.

The chain recombines TRBV6-2 or TRBV6-3 with TRBJ2-7, with no clear D. Germline CDR1 reads MNHEY; CDR2 reads SVGEGT. The V gene lost 6 bases and the J gene lost 4 bases, with 7 bases spanning the gap. There are 11 residues in the CDR3. The CDR3 spells CASRSFYEQYF. The CDR3, as DNA: TGTGCCAGCAGGTCCTTTTACGAGCAGTACTTC.

This clonotype was observed a handful of times. The rearrangement uses TRBV28 and TRBJ1-2, with D unclear. The length of the CDR3 is 11 residues. V gave up 8 bases and J gave up 0 bases, with 4 bases separating them. Per germline, CDR1 MDHEN and CDR2 SYDVKM. The chain's CDR3 is CASQSNYGYTF. The CDR3 DNA reads as TGTGCCAGCCAGTCTAACTATGGCTACACCTTC.

A word on this clonotype: Relative to the germline gene, one junction end is altered; a read error may explain this. This chain links TRBV7-2 with TRBJ2-5, with TRBD1 as a possible D gene (5 bases). The CDR3 runs 13 residues. The germline CDR1 and CDR2 sequences are SGHTA and FQGNSA. As DNA, the CDR3 is TGTGCCAGCGGCTTCGGACAAGTAGAGACCCAGTACTTC. Its translation is CASGFGQVETQYF.